A single sample gave rise to the 4 T cell receptor beta chains below, sequenced in a study of OX40 agonist ivuxolimab in advanced cancers. The data were produced by immunoSEQ multiplex PCR, yet TCRdb's version contains in-frame clones alone and is incomplete. Counted here are approximately 15,000 clones, around 90% occurring once; the ten biggest clones make up over 25%. The sample here was CD4+ or CD8+ T cells sorted from blood, taken in a trial of the OX40 agonist ivuxolimab. The receptors stem from an adult with an advanced solid tumor such as melanoma, head and neck, liver or kidney cancer.

The chain uses TRBV11-2 and TRBJ2-3, with D uncertain. The CDR3 runs 12 residues. V was cut by 6 bases and J by 2 bases, with 6 bases left in between. Germline values: CDR1 SGHAT, CDR2 FQNNGV. The CDR3: CASRSTTDTQYF. DNA for the CDR3: TGTGCCAGCAGATCGACCACAGATACGCAGTATTTT.

V is TRBV7-9 and J is TRBJ2-7; 10 positions match TRBD2. Germline CDR1 and CDR2: SEHNR and FQNEAQ (reference sequence). V dropped 5 bases and J dropped 1; count of bases not matched to a gene: 8. CDR3 length equals 16 residues. The DNA for the CDR3 is TGTGCCAGCAGCCCATCCGGGACTAGCGTTTCCTACGAGCAGTACTTC. It translates to CASSPSGTSVSYEQYF.

The rearrangement uses TRBV27 and TRBJ2-1; D is ambiguous. CDR1 and CDR2 (germline): MNHEY, SMNVEV (reference sequence). Trimming shortened V by 1 base and J by 0 bases, and 7 bases separated the two germline ends. The CDR3 totals 15 residues. This CDR3 reads CASSLFVSSYNEQFF. The CDR3, as DNA: TGTGCCAGCAGTTTATTTGTGAGCTCCTACAATGAGCAGTTCTTC.

V usage is TRBV9 and J usage is TRBJ1-2; possible D gene TRBD1, 6 bases. Trimming took 4 bases from V and 8 from J, leaving 24 bases between them. Germline lookup yields CDR1 SGDLS and CDR2 YYNGEE. The CDR3 is made up of 16 amino acids. The CDR3 reads CASSQSPGHPSEGYTF. The CDR3, as DNA: TGTGCCAGCAGCCAAAGCCCGGGACATCCATCGGAGGGCTACACCTTC.